This is a list of T cell receptor beta chains from one sample in a study of vaccination and CD4 T cells after COVID-19. Their antigens are not known. TCRdb re-analysed the PCR reads in MiXCR, keeping a single row per CDR3 protein. The sample holds about 12,000 distinct CDR3 sequences, 60% to 80% seen once. The material sequenced was CD4+ T cells from blood, cultured in vitro. These receptors were taken from a human donor who had recovered from COVID-19. Each CDR3 is given with its conserved first and last residue. The D gene is left open where the match is weak. The size field is filled for only some rows; it gives once, few, many or a size class.

J gene,V gene,clone size,D gene,CDR3 protein,CDR3 DNA
TRBJ2-3,TRBV7-9,-,-,CASSILGVRSTDTQYF,TGTGCCAGCAGTATCTTGGGGGTCCGCAGCACAGATACGCAGTATTTT
TRBJ2-7,TRBV6-1,-,-,CASSLGDYEQYF,TGTGCCAGCAGTCTCGGGGACTACGAGCAGTACTTC
TRBJ2-5,TRBV7-9,-,TRBD2,CASRVAGAQETQYF,TGTGCCAGCAGGGTAGCGGGAGCACAAGAGACCCAGTACTTC
TRBJ2-2,TRBV20-1,-,TRBD1,CSAREQGANTGELFF,TGCAGTGCTAGAGAACAGGGGGCGAACACCGGGGAGCTGTTTTTT
TRBJ1-3,TRBV7-2,once,TRBD1,CASSPGTGVGNTIYF,TGTGCCAGCAGCCCCGGGACAGGGGTAGGAAACACCATATATTTT
TRBJ1-1,TRBV23-1,-,-,CASSQWVSSTEAFF,TGCGCCAGCAGTCAATGGGTGAGTAGCACTGAAGCTTTCTTT
TRBJ2-5,TRBV19,-,TRBD2,CASSKTGLAGWEETQYF,TGTGCCAGTAGCAAAACCGGACTAGCGGGGTGGGAGGAGACCCAGTACTTC
TRBJ1-1,TRBV10-3,-,-,CAISERDNTEAFF,TGTGCCATCAGTGAGAGGGACAACACTGAAGCTTTCTTT
TRBJ2-2,TRBV6-5,-,-,CASSYWQIQNTGELFF,TGTGCCAGCAGTTACTGGCAGATCCAGAACACCGGGGAGCTGTTTTTT
TRBJ2-5,TRBV7-2,-,TRBD2,CASSLGGLAGGRETQYF,TGTGCCAGCAGCTTAGGAGGGCTAGCGGGAGGTAGGGAGACCCAGTACTTC
TRBJ1-4,TRBV7-2,-,-,CASSQQGAGRKLFF,TGTGCCAGCAGCCAACAGGGTGCGGGGCGAAAACTGTTTTTT
TRBJ2-3,TRBV20-1,-,-,CSARDPTAPDTQYF,TGCAGTGCTAGAGATCCGACTGCCCCGGATACGCAGTATTTT
TRBJ2-2,TRBV6-1,-,TRBD2,CASRRRDYISGELFF,TGTGCCAGCAGACGCCGGGACTATATATCCGGGGAGCTGTTTTTT
TRBJ2-7,TRBV24-1,-,-,CATSGGSYEQYF,TGTGCCACTTCAGGGGGGTCCTACGAGCAGTACTTC
TRBJ1-2,TRBV20-1,-,-,CSARDLPKGGYTF,TGCAGTGCTAGAGACCTGCCTAAGGGGGGCTACACCTTC
TRBJ2-4,TRBV6-2/TRBV6-3,few,TRBD2,CASSGAGVGENIQYF,TGTGCCAGCAGTGGAGCGGGAGTGGGGGAAAACATTCAGTACTTC
TRBJ2-3,TRBV15,few,TRBD2,CATSRGGGFPDTQYF,TGTGCCACCAGCAGAGGGGGGGGGTTCCCAGATACGCAGTATTTT
TRBJ1-2,TRBV6-1,-,-,CASSASGRGGYTF,TGTGCCAGCAGCGCGTCAGGGAGGGGTGGCTACACCTTC
TRBJ2-3,TRBV6-2/TRBV6-3,-,-,CASIKGGSTDTQYF,TGTGCCAGCATCAAGGGGGGAAGCACAGATACGCAGTATTTT
TRBJ2-7,TRBV20-1,-,-,CSASMDGGYF,TGCAGTGCTAGTATGGACGGTGGGTACTTC
TRBJ2-4,TRBV20-1,few,TRBD2,CSAPTAGGRTKNIQYF,TGCAGTGCGCCCACGGCGGGGGGACGAACCAAAAACATTCAGTACTTC
TRBJ1-2,TRBV6-1,once,TRBD1,CASSTGDYGYTF,TGTGCCAGCAGTACAGGGGACTATGGCTACACCTTC
TRBJ1-5,TRBV6-2/TRBV6-3,-,-,CASSYFGVRWPGRQPQHF,TGTGCCAGCAGTTACTTCGGGGTACGGTGGCCGGGGCGGCAGCCCCAGCATTTT
TRBJ1-2,TRBV19,-,-,CASSIGGGRGYTF,TGTGCCAGTAGTATAGGAGGGGGACGTGGCTACACCTTC
TRBJ2-7,TRBV30,-,TRBD1,CAWSGQATDEQYF,TGTGCCTGGAGCGGACAGGCGACGGACGAGCAGTACTTC
TRBJ1-1,TRBV15,-,-,CATSREDRNTEAFF,TGTGCCACCAGCAGAGAAGATCGGAACACTGAAGCTTTCTTT
TRBJ2-7,TRBV7-9,-,TRBD2,CASSLDLGLAGGPGSYEQYF,TGTGCCAGCAGCTTAGACCTAGGACTAGCGGGAGGGCCTGGTTCCTACGAGCAGTACTTC
TRBJ1-2,TRBV6-1,-,TRBD1,CASRPGGSYGYTF,TGTGCCAGCCGCCCAGGGGGCAGCTATGGCTACACCTTC
TRBJ2-3,TRBV5-1,once,-,CASSLVDSTDTQYF,TGCGCCAGCAGCTTGGTCGATAGCACAGATACGCAGTATTTT
TRBJ2-5,TRBV12-3/TRBV12-4,-,TRBD1,CASSPHGTGGYGTQYF,TGTGCCAGCAGTCCCCACGGGACAGGAGGGTATGGGACCCAGTACTTC
TRBJ1-5,TRBV6-1,-,-,CASRDSNQPQHF,TGTGCCAGCAGGGACAGCAATCAGCCCCAGCATTTT
TRBJ1-1,TRBV7-2,-,TRBD1,CASSTRQGRTEAFF,TGTGCCAGCAGCACACGACAGGGACGCACTGAAGCTTTCTTT
TRBJ2-7,TRBV20-1,-,-,CSARDVQPLLRSSYEQYF,TGCAGTGCTAGAGATGTACAGCCGCTCCTAAGGAGCTCCTACGAGCAGTACTTC
TRBJ2-5,TRBV27,-,-,CASSLLGTAEKETQYF,TGTGCCAGCAGTCTACTCGGGACCGCAGAAAAGGAGACCCAGTACTTC
TRBJ2-7,TRBV28,-,TRBD2,CASSEGTSGSYEQYF,TGTGCCAGCAGTGAAGGGACTAGCGGGAGCTACGAGCAGTACTTC
TRBJ1-2,TRBV9,few,TRBD1,CASSPRDRGGYTF,TGTGCCAGCAGCCCCCGGGACAGGGGAGGCTACACCTTC
TRBJ1-2,TRBV6-1,once,-,CASSSPGTNYGYTF,TGTGCCAGCAGCTCCCCCGGGACAAACTATGGCTACACCTTC
TRBJ1-6,TRBV6-1,-,-,CASSLTGARPLHF,TGTGCCAGCAGCCTCACTGGTGCCAGACCCCTCCACTTT
TRBJ1-1,TRBV12-3/TRBV12-4,-,-,CASSFELTGNTEAFF,TGTGCCAGCAGTTTCGAACTGACGGGGAACACTGAAGCTTTCTTT
TRBJ2-3,TRBV28,-,-,CASRTPNTQYF,TGTGCCAGCAGAACCCCCAATACGCAGTATTTT
TRBJ1-2,TRBV27,-,TRBD1,CASSLRATGVGGYGYTF,TGTGCCAGCAGTTTACGGGCGACAGGGGTTGGGGGCTATGGCTACACCTTC
TRBJ1-1,TRBV7-2,-,TRBD1,CASSLGTGVFPAFF,TGTGCCAGCAGCTTAGGGACAGGGGTTTTTCCAGCTTTCTTT
TRBJ2-2,TRBV27,few,TRBD1,CASRGRQGDTGELFF,TGTGCCAGCAGGGGTCGACAGGGGGACACCGGGGAGCTGTTTTTT
TRBJ1-2,TRBV2,-,-,CASREYGNPGANYGYTF,TGTGCCAGCAGGGAATACGGGAATCCGGGCGCTAACTATGGCTACACCTTC
TRBJ2-7,TRBV20-1,-,-,CSARGPRLMVVGYEQYF,TGCAGTGCTAGAGGTCCCCGTTTAATGGTAGTTGGCTACGAGCAGTACTTC
TRBJ2-3,TRBV11-3,few,-,CASSSRGREATDTQYF,TGTGCCAGCAGCTCCAGGGGGCGGGAGGCCACAGATACGCAGTATTTT
TRBJ1-2,TRBV6-2/TRBV6-3,-,-,CASRQGRLNYGYTF,TGTGCCAGCCGTCAGGGGAGATTGAACTATGGCTACACCTTC
TRBJ2-7,TRBV5-3,-,-,CASSPFPTTYYEQYF,TGTGCCAGCAGCCCCTTCCCCACGACCTACTACGAGCAGTACTTC